This T cell receptor (beta chain) was captured in a study of cytomegalovirus exposure and HLA in healthy donors. Study results and caveats: In a later analysis, HLA-C alleles had the fewest associated TCRs, DRB1 alleles the most. In an earlier analysis, about 87% or about 30%: the productive usage of most TCR beta V segments. Available immune exposure information covered CMV serostatus only.

Trimming left V 10 bases short and J 0 bases short, with 12 bases between. The CDR3 contains 13 residues. Germline V gene lookup returns CDR1 MNHEY and CDR2 SMNVEV (reference sequence). In the case of this clone: Its specificity is not known.

Primers: 60 Vbeta forward and 13 Jbeta reverse. Only in-frame clones appear in the TCRdb table, and some are missing; sequencing was by immunoSEQ multiplex PCR. The table lists fewer than 250,000 clones, around nine tenths of them singletons. This chain uses TRBV27 with TRBJ1-1; D not certain. The sequence derives from a young woman in good health and CMV-seronegative. The sample was PBMCs. Written as DNA, the CDR3 is TGTGCCACTTTTGAGGGCATGAACACTGAAGCTTTCTTT. It translates to CATFEGMNTEAFF.